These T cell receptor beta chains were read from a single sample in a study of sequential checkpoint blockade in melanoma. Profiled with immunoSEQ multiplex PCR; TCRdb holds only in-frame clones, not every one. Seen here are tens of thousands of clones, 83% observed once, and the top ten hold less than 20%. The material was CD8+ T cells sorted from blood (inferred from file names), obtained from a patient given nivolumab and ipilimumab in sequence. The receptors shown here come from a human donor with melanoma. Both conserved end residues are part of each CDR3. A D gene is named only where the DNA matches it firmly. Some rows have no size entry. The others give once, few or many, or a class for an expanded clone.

cdr3_aa: CASSLTRQETQYF
cdr3_nt: TGCGCCAGCAGCTTGACTAGGCAAGAGACCCAGTACTTC
j_call: TRBJ2-5
d_call: -
v_call: TRBV5-1
clone_size: -

cdr3_aa: CASSPSGQVYGYTF
cdr3_nt: TGCGCCAGCAGCCCCTCGGGACAGGTCTATGGCTACACCTTC
j_call: TRBJ1-2
d_call: TRBD1
v_call: TRBV5-1
clone_size: -

cdr3_aa: CASSVGGGRQPQHF
cdr3_nt: TGTGCCAGCAGCGTAGGGGGGGGTCGTCAGCCCCAGCATTTT
j_call: TRBJ1-5
d_call: -
v_call: TRBV9
clone_size: -

cdr3_aa: CASSLGPGSPLHF
cdr3_nt: TGTGCCAGCAGCTTGGGACCCGGGTCACCCCTCCACTTT
j_call: TRBJ1-6
d_call: -
v_call: TRBV5-6
clone_size: -

cdr3_aa: CASSQDQGTNEKLFF
cdr3_nt: TGCGCCAGCAGCCAAGACCAGGGGACTAATGAAAAACTGTTTTTT
j_call: TRBJ1-4
d_call: -
v_call: TRBV4-3
clone_size: -

cdr3_aa: CATKQGGTEAFF
cdr3_nt: TGTGCCACCAAACAGGGGGGCACTGAAGCTTTCTTT
j_call: TRBJ1-1
d_call: TRBD1
v_call: TRBV19
clone_size: -

cdr3_aa: CASSSDRKDIQYF
cdr3_nt: TGTGCCAGCAGTTCGGACAGGAAAGACATTCAGTACTTC
j_call: TRBJ2-4
d_call: TRBD1
v_call: TRBV6-6
clone_size: -

cdr3_aa: CASSEYYRTELYGYTF
cdr3_nt: TGTGCCAGCAGTGAATATTATAGGACAGAACTCTATGGCTACACCTTC
j_call: TRBJ1-2
d_call: -
v_call: TRBV25-1
clone_size: once

cdr3_aa: CASSLMGGVYNEQFF
cdr3_nt: TGTGCCAGCAGCTTAATGGGGGGGGTTTACAATGAGCAGTTCTTC
j_call: TRBJ2-1
d_call: TRBD2
v_call: TRBV7-3
clone_size: -

cdr3_aa: CASSSPRALNQPQHF
cdr3_nt: TGTGCCAGCAGCTCACCCAGGGCCCTCAATCAGCCCCAGCATTTT
j_call: TRBJ1-5
d_call: -
v_call: TRBV5-8
clone_size: few

cdr3_aa: CASSIGTAQGAFF
cdr3_nt: TGCGCCAGCAGCATCGGGACAGCCCAAGGGGCTTTCTTT
j_call: TRBJ1-1
d_call: TRBD1
v_call: TRBV5-1
clone_size: -

cdr3_aa: CASSLLAGYQPQHF
cdr3_nt: TGTGCCAGCAGTTTATTGGCGGGATATCAGCCCCAGCATTTT
j_call: TRBJ1-5
d_call: -
v_call: TRBV27
clone_size: -

cdr3_aa: CASSHGRGRRHNEQFF
cdr3_nt: TGCGCCAGCAGTCATGGACGTGGGAGGAGGCACAATGAGCAGTTCTTC
j_call: TRBJ2-1
d_call: -
v_call: TRBV23-1
clone_size: -

cdr3_aa: CASSPGTSGTNTGELFF
cdr3_nt: TGTGCCAGCAGCCCCGGGACTAGCGGGACGAACACCGGGGAGCTGTTTTTT
j_call: TRBJ2-2
d_call: TRBD2
v_call: TRBV7-6
clone_size: once

cdr3_aa: CSVLSGDYGYTF
cdr3_nt: TGCAGCGTTCTTTCTGGAGACTATGGCTACACCTTC
j_call: TRBJ1-2
d_call: -
v_call: TRBV29-1
clone_size: -

cdr3_aa: CASSWDKSYEQYF
cdr3_nt: TGCGCCAGCAGCTGGGACAAATCCTACGAGCAGTACTTC
j_call: TRBJ2-7
d_call: -
v_call: TRBV5-1
clone_size: few

cdr3_aa: CSVGGGNYGYTF
cdr3_nt: TGCAGCGTAGGGGGGGGCAACTATGGCTACACCTTC
j_call: TRBJ1-2
d_call: -
v_call: TRBV29-1
clone_size: -

cdr3_aa: CASSPPGRGITEAFF
cdr3_nt: TGTGCCAGCTCACCACCTGGCAGGGGCATCACTGAAGCTTTCTTT
j_call: TRBJ1-1
d_call: -
v_call: TRBV18
clone_size: few

cdr3_aa: CSVEEGLAGGQFF
cdr3_nt: TGCAGCGTTGAAGAGGGACTAGCGGGAGGGCAGTTCTTC
j_call: TRBJ2-1
d_call: TRBD2
v_call: TRBV29-1
clone_size: -

cdr3_aa: CASSYSGQLVVGQYF
cdr3_nt: TGTGCCAGCAGTTACTCCGGACAGCTAGTAGTAGGGCAGTACTTC
j_call: TRBJ2-7
d_call: -
v_call: TRBV6-6
clone_size: -

cdr3_aa: CASSLSWPEQFF
cdr3_nt: TGTGCCAGCAGTTTGTCATGGCCTGAGCAGTTCTTC
j_call: TRBJ2-1
d_call: -
v_call: TRBV27
clone_size: few

cdr3_aa: CASSGDGTGEGYEQYF
cdr3_nt: TGTGCCAGCAGCGGTGATGGGACAGGGGAAGGCTACGAGCAGTACTTC
j_call: TRBJ2-7
d_call: TRBD1
v_call: TRBV7-9
clone_size: -

cdr3_aa: CASSSLLGGFRNEQFF
cdr3_nt: TGTGCCAGCAGTTCACTACTAGGAGGCTTTCGGAATGAGCAGTTCTTC
j_call: TRBJ2-1
d_call: -
v_call: TRBV27
clone_size: -

cdr3_aa: CASSQKDRGKNIQYF
cdr3_nt: TGCGCCAGCAGCCAAAAGGACAGGGGCAAAAACATTCAGTACTTC
j_call: TRBJ2-4
d_call: TRBD1
v_call: TRBV4-3
clone_size: -

cdr3_aa: CASSLGEVGDTQYF
cdr3_nt: TGTGCCAGCAGCTTAGGAGAGGTGGGAGATACGCAGTATTTT
j_call: TRBJ2-3
d_call: -
v_call: TRBV5-6
clone_size: few

cdr3_aa: CASSFYTTGELFF
cdr3_nt: TGTGCCAGCAGTTTTTACACAACCGGGGAGCTGTTTTTT
j_call: TRBJ2-2
d_call: -
v_call: TRBV6-5
clone_size: -

cdr3_aa: CASSLELMDTQYF
cdr3_nt: TGTGCCAGCAGCTTAGAACTGATGGATACGCAGTATTTT
j_call: TRBJ2-3
d_call: -
v_call: TRBV11-2
clone_size: once

cdr3_aa: CASSISGPIYNEQFF
cdr3_nt: TGTGCCAGTAGTATCAGCGGGCCCATCTACAATGAGCAGTTCTTC
j_call: TRBJ2-1
d_call: -
v_call: TRBV19
clone_size: -

cdr3_aa: CASSSRSVRGGQPQHF
cdr3_nt: TGTGCCAGTAGTTCAAGGTCGGTGAGGGGAGGGCAGCCCCAGCATTTT
j_call: TRBJ1-5
d_call: -
v_call: TRBV19
clone_size: -

cdr3_aa: CASSAGTGRYEQYF
cdr3_nt: TGTGCCAGCAGCGCCGGGACAGGGCGCTACGAGCAGTACTTC
j_call: TRBJ2-7
d_call: TRBD1
v_call: TRBV5-6
clone_size: -